This is a list of T cell receptor beta chains from one sample in a study of T-cell memory formation after mild COVID-19. MiXCR, run by TCRdb on the 5' RACE reads, gives a single entry per CDR3 protein. Of about 260,000 distinct CDR3 sequences listed, approximately 8.4% were seen once; the top ten hold 20% to 25%. The sample taken for sequencing was PBMCs or a T cell subset sorted from them (not recorded which). The receptors shown here come from a young man who had mild COVID-19 (a few samples of this study predate the infection). Cell type and time point are not known. Both conserved end residues are part of each CDR3. A D gene is named only where the DNA matches it firmly. The size field is filled for only some rows; it gives once, few, many or a size class.

TRBJ2-7	TRBV6-5	TRBD1	few	CASRHHRDSYEQYF	TGTGCCAGCAGACATCACCGGGACAGCTACGAGCAGTACTTC
TRBJ2-3	TRBV30	TRBD2	few	CAWSAGLADTQYF	TGTGCCTGGAGTGCGGGACTAGCAGATACGCAGTATTTT
TRBJ2-1	TRBV7-2	-	-	CASSLSDSGNEQFF	TGTGCCAGCAGCTTAAGTGACTCGGGCAATGAGCAGTTCTTC
TRBJ2-3	TRBV4-1	-	many	CASSQDPPPNVDTQYF	TGCGCCAGCAGCCAAGATCCCCCACCAAACGTTGATACGCAGTATTTT
TRBJ2-1	TRBV10-3	TRBD1	many	CAISGRSGQESSYNEQFF	TGTGCCATCAGTGGAAGATCCGGACAGGAGAGCTCCTACAATGAGCAGTTCTTC
TRBJ2-5	TRBV21-1	-	few	CASSTDYPGVVKETQYF	TGTGCCAGCAGCACCGATTATCCGGGGGTCGTAAAAGAGACCCAGTACTTC
TRBJ1-1	TRBV12-3/TRBV12-4	-	many	CASSLGALNTEAFF	TGTGCCAGCAGTTTAGGAGCCTTGAACACTGAAGCTTTCTTT
TRBJ2-7	TRBV5-1	TRBD1	-	CASRLDRVDYEQYF	TGCGCCAGCAGATTAGACAGGGTGGATTACGAGCAGTACTTC
TRBJ2-5	TRBV7-3	-	few	CASSSQMGETQYF	TGTGCCAGCAGCTCACAGATGGGGGAGACCCAGTACTTC
TRBJ1-1	TRBV12-3/TRBV12-4	-	many	CASSLTEAFF	TGTGCCAGCAGTTTGACTGAAGCTTTCTTT
TRBJ2-1	TRBV20-1	TRBD2	-	CSARIAGGRNEQFF	TGCAGTGCTAGAATAGCGGGGGGGCGGAATGAGCAGTTCTTC
TRBJ2-2	TRBV20-1	TRBD2	-	CSARDPWPSGGPVTVELFF	TGCAGTGCTAGAGATCCCTGGCCTAGCGGGGGTCCTGTCACCGTGGAGCTGTTTTTT
TRBJ1-1	TRBV7-6	-	-	CAISLGLGSTEAFF	TGTGCCATCAGCTTAGGGTTAGGGTCCACTGAAGCTTTCTTT
TRBJ2-7	TRBV6-1	-	few	CASRGRYEQYF	TGTGCCAGCAGGGGAAGGTACGAGCAGTACTTC
TRBJ1-3	TRBV12-3/TRBV12-4	-	few	CASSFRGISGNTIYF	TGTGCCAGCAGTTTCCGGGGCATCTCTGGAAACACCATATATTTT
TRBJ1-1	TRBV12-3/TRBV12-4	-	-	CASRPFQLMNTEAFF	TGTGCCAGCAGACCCTTCCAACTGATGAACACTGAAGCTTTCTTT
TRBJ2-1	TRBV7-9	TRBD2	few	CASSPTGGGSYNEQFF	TGTGCCAGCAGCCCAACCGGGGGGGGATCCTACAATGAGCAGTTCTTC
TRBJ1-2	TRBV7-2	-	many	CASSLDTNYGYTF	TGTGCCAGCAGCTTAGACACTAACTATGGCTACACCTTC
TRBJ2-7	TRBV2	TRBD1	-	CASCQSGTGNHEQYF	TGTGCCAGCTGCCAATCCGGGACAGGGAATCACGAGCAGTACTTC
TRBJ1-2	TRBV5-1	TRBD1	-	CASSLDRGAYGYTF	TGCGCCAGCAGCTTGGACAGGGGGGCCTATGGCTACACCTTC
TRBJ2-3	TRBV24-1	TRBD1	-	CATSDPQGPGDTQYF	TGTGCCACCAGTGACCCACAGGGGCCTGGAGATACGCAGTATTTT
TRBJ2-2	TRBV12-3/TRBV12-4	-	-	CASSLSLGGRFTGELFF	TGTGCCAGCAGTTTAAGCCTGGGGGGGCGTTTCACCGGGGAGCTGTTTTTT
TRBJ2-7	TRBV18	-	-	CASSPPAEDEQYF	TGTGCCAGCTCACCACCGGCAGAGGACGAGCAGTACTTC
TRBJ2-5	TRBV20-1	TRBD2	-	CSARASGGYQETQYF	TGCAGTGCTAGGGCTAGCGGGGGGTACCAAGAGACCCAGTACTTC
TRBJ2-3	TRBV10-3	-	-	CAIMGTAADTQYF	TGTGCCATCATGGGCACGGCGGCAGATACGCAGTATTTT
TRBJ2-1	TRBV11-3	-	-	CASSGGQSYNEQFF	TGTGCCAGCAGCGGGGGGCAGAGCTACAATGAGCAGTTCTTC
TRBJ2-2	TRBV7-2	-	-	CASSLGRILGELFF	TGTGCCAGCAGCTTAGGCCGGATCCTCGGGGAGCTGTTTTTT
TRBJ1-3	TRBV30	-	-	CAWRGMSGNTIYF	TGTGCCTGGAGGGGGATGTCTGGAAACACCATATATTTT
TRBJ1-3	TRBV10-3	-	-	CATQDSHSGNTIYF	TGTGCCACGCAGGACAGCCACTCTGGAAACACCATATATTTT
TRBJ1-6	TRBV23-1	-	-	CASSHAGVGYSPLHF	TGCGCCAGCAGTCATGCCGGGGTCGGATATTCACCCCTCCACTTT
TRBJ2-5	TRBV4-3	TRBD2	-	CASSQVYRGDQYF	TGCGCCAGCAGCCAAGTTTACCGGGGGGACCAGTACTTC
TRBJ2-2	TRBV29-1	-	-	CSVEVWGNTGELFF	TGCAGCGTTGAGGTTTGGGGGAACACCGGGGAGCTGTTTTTT
TRBJ2-7	TRBV4-3	TRBD1	many	CASSRDRGRYEQYF	TGCGCCAGCAGCCGGGACAGGGGGCGCTACGAGCAGTACTTC
TRBJ1-1	TRBV5-4	TRBD1	-	CASSHGQGGPEAFF	TGTGCCAGCAGTCACGGACAGGGGGGTCCTGAAGCTTTCTTT
TRBJ1-1	TRBV29-1	-	many	CSAMAGWAMNTEAFF	TGCAGCGCGATGGCGGGGTGGGCCATGAACACTGAAGCTTTCTTT
TRBJ2-3	TRBV29-1	-	many	CSVNVGSTDTQYF	TGCAGCGTTAACGTGGGGAGCACAGATACGCAGTATTTT
TRBJ2-2	TRBV11-2	-	many	CASSLWGALGTGELFF	TGTGCCAGCAGCTTATGGGGGGCTCTTGGCACCGGGGAGCTGTTTTTT
TRBJ2-5	TRBV12-3/TRBV12-4	-	-	CASSFGAGQETQYF	TGTGCCAGCAGTTTTGGGGCAGGGCAAGAGACCCAGTACTTC
TRBJ2-5	TRBV20-1	-	few	CSARRPGLETQYF	TGCAGTGCTAGACGGCCAGGTCTGGAGACCCAGTACTTC
TRBJ2-7	TRBV11-2	-	many	CASSLDRLSPEQYF	TGTGCCAGCAGCTTAGATAGGTTATCGCCCGAGCAGTACTTC
TRBJ2-1	TRBV7-6	TRBD1	-	CASSPGTGGGLDEQFF	TGTGCCAGCAGCCCTGGGACAGGGGGCGGATTGGATGAGCAGTTCTTC
TRBJ2-2	TRBV11-3	TRBD1	-	CASSRRTGNTGELFF	TGTGCCAGCAGCCGAAGGACAGGGAACACCGGGGAGCTGTTTTTT
TRBJ1-1	TRBV6-5	-	-	CASSYSINTGGTEAFF	TGTGCCAGCAGTTACTCGATCAACACCGGCGGAACTGAAGCTTTCTTT
TRBJ2-1	TRBV7-3	TRBD1	few	CASSPRGQGDNEQFF	TGTGCCAGCAGCCCCCGGGGACAGGGTGACAATGAGCAGTTCTTC
TRBJ1-5	TRBV5-6	TRBD1	many	CASTPDGQGYQPQHF	TGTGCCAGCACCCCGGATGGACAGGGGTATCAGCCCCAGCATTTT
TRBJ2-1	TRBV12-3/TRBV12-4	TRBD2	many	CASSFFRGGGAYGEQFF	TGTGCCAGCAGTTTCTTTAGAGGCGGGGGGGCTTATGGGGAGCAGTTCTTC
TRBJ2-5	TRBV5-1	TRBD2	few	CASSLEPAGKEETQYF	TGCGCCAGCAGCTTGGAACCAGCGGGGAAGGAAGAGACCCAGTACTTC
TRBJ2-6	TRBV5-1	-	few	CASSLAAGAGANVLTF	TGCGCCAGCAGCTTGGCTGCCGGGGCTGGGGCCAACGTCCTGACTTTC
TRBJ2-5	TRBV20-1	-	few	CSASKEGAARGIETQYF	TGCAGTGCTAGTAAGGAGGGCGCCGCCAGGGGGATCGAGACCCAGTACTTC
TRBJ2-1	TRBV12-3/TRBV12-4	TRBD2	few	CASSRSGTYNEQFF	TGTGCCAGCAGTCGTAGCGGGACCTACAATGAGCAGTTCTTC